This note documents a single TCR beta chain sequence. The target antigen is unknown. The record originates from a study of T cell repertoires in cytomegalovirus infection. TCRdb fed the reads into MiXCR, producing one record per CDR3 protein. The top ten hold roughly 15% of the sample, which has about 310,000 distinct CDR3 sequences, approximately 25% seen once. Losses at the gene ends were 5 bases for V and 5 bases for J; bases not matched to a gene: 4. CDR1 and CDR2 (germline): SGHVS, FNYEAQ. The CDR3 extends over 14 amino acids. The TCR originated in a human donor in good health (CMV status not recorded). Some clones in this sample may be carry-over from other donors' samples. V usage is TRBV7-6 and J usage is TRBJ2-1; 9 bases line up with TRBD1. Sequences were derived from cultured PBMCs, sampled from culture after CMV antigen stimulation. The CDR3 nucleotides read TGTGCCAGCAGCCCCGGGACAGGGAACAATGAGCAGTTCTTC. This sequence encodes CASSPGTGNNEQFF.